These 31 T cell receptor beta chains originate from one sample sequenced in a study of blood T cell repertoires in COVID-19. The method was immunoSEQ multiplex PCR; TCRdb's version includes in-frame clones alone and lacks a portion of them. Among around 140,000 clones listed, around 81% were seen once. Sequenced sample: peripheral blood. Receptor source: a human donor in a cohort sampled during active COVID-19.

This CDR3 is CSASHLHDGKAPQHF. The CDR3 DNA follows: TGCAGTGCTAGTCACCTCCACGACGGGAAGGCGCCCCAGCATTTT. The chain recombines TRBV20-1 with TRBJ1-5, with unresolved D. Per the germline V gene, CDR1 is DFQATT and CDR2 is SNEGSKA (reference sequence). V was cut by 3 bases and J by 9 bases, with 21 bases left in between. The CDR3 is 15 residues long.

V and J are TRBV5-1 and TRBJ1-1, with 9 positions matching TRBD1. CDR1 is SGHRS and CDR2 is YFSETQ in the germline V gene. The CDR3 covers 15 residues. V trimming: 7 bases; J trimming: 4 bases; junction bases outside the gene matches: 11. The CDR3 spells CASRTGGEWVTEAFF. The CDR3, as DNA: TGCGCCAGCCGCACAGGGGGCGAGTGGGTCACTGAAGCTTTCTTT.

The V and J genes are TRBV19 and TRBJ2-1, with 10 nucleotides matching TRBD1. The CDR3 is 19 amino acids. The germline V gene has CDR1 LNHDA and CDR2 SQIVND (reference sequence). Trimming at V came to 4 bases and at J to 3 bases, leaving 15 bases not matched to a gene. CDR3 loop: CASSTPPRDRGFLYNEQFF. The CDR3 DNA is TGTGCCAGTAGTACGCCCCCCCGGGACAGGGGATTCCTCTACAATGAGCAGTTCTTC.

This clone has more than one count but fewer than ten. The chain recombines TRBV20-1 with TRBJ2-1, with 10 nucleotides matching TRBD2. The CDR3 is 15 amino acids. Trimming removed 3 bases from V and 4 bases from J; junction bases left unmatched: 6. The germline V gene has CDR1 DFQATT and CDR2 SNEGSKA (reference sequence). This chain's CDR3 is CSASPSGGLYNEQFF. CDR3 DNA sequence: TGCAGTGCTAGTCCTAGCGGGGGACTTTACAATGAGCAGTTCTTC.

The chain carries TRBV29-1 and TRBJ2-7; no clear D gene. The germline CDR1 and CDR2 sequences are SQVTM and ANQGSEA. V lost 3 bases, J lost 0 bases, and 12 bases lay in between. The CDR3 has 14 residues. The CDR3 nucleotides are TGCAGCGTTGACCTCGCATCGGGCTCCTACGAGCAGTACTTC. Its translation is CSVDLASGSYEQYF.

The chain is built from TRBV19 and TRBJ2-7; D is uncertain. V dropped 2 bases and J dropped 3 bases, with 8 bases sitting between them. This CDR3 region has 13 residues. The germline CDR1 and CDR2 sequences are LNHDA and SQIVND (reference sequence). The CDR3 bases are TGTGCCAGTAGTATACGAGACAACTACGAGCAGTACTTC. Translation: CASSIRDNYEQYF. Based on the CDR3 plus reference TRBV19 and TRBJ2-7, the full variable domain is DGGITQSPKYLFRKEGQNVTLSCEQNLNHDAMYWYRQDPGQGLRLIYYSQIVNDFQKGDIAEGYSVSREKKESFPLTVTSAQKNPTAFYLCASSIRDNYEQYFGPGTRLTVT.

This sequence joins TRBV21-1 and TRBJ2-3; the table's TRBD2 call for D was not verified on the DNA. TRBV21-1 is labeled a pseudogene. The CDR3 has 20 residues. The CDR3 region is CASSPRGLAGGPIVGDTQYF. The CDR3 DNA follows: TGTGCCAGCAGCCCCCGGGGGCTAGCGGGAGGGCCAATAGTAGGAGATACGCAGTATTTT.

The chain employs TRBV7-8 and TRBJ2-1; 12 bases map to TRBD2. CDR3 length: 15 residues. Germline loops: CDR1 SGHVS, CDR2 FQNEAQ. J was trimmed by 5 bases and V by 5 bases; bases with no gene match: 4. CDR3 nucleotide sequence: TGTGCCAGCAGCACACGGACTAGCGGGAACAATGAGCAGTTCTTC. As protein: CASSTRTSGNNEQFF.

In its sample, this clone was seen once. V gene TRBV19 combines with J gene TRBJ2-7; TRBD1 matches at 8 bases. The germline V gene has CDR1 LNHDA and CDR2 SQIVND (reference sequence). The CDR3 contains 13 residues. The ends lost 7 bases at V and 5 bases at J; junction bases unmatched: 7. CDR3 bases: TGTGCCAGTAAGAGGACAGGGCGGGACGAGCAGTACTTC. Its protein is CASKRTGRDEQYF.

The table lists this clone with a few counts. J is TRBJ2-7 and V is TRBV6-5, with D possibly being TRBD1 (6 bases). The germline V gene has CDR1 MNHEY and CDR2 SVGAGI. The CDR3 totals 12 residues. The V end was cut by 7 bases, the J end by 2 bases, with 9 bases between. The DNA for the CDR3 is TGTGCCAGCAATTGGGACACCTACGAGCAGTACTTC. Protein product: CASNWDTYEQYF.

The chain uses TRBV5-4 and TRBJ1-6; the match to TRBD1 covers 7 bases. Germline assignment: CDR1 SGHNT and CDR2 YYREEE (reference sequence). The ends lost 1 base at V and 0 bases at J; junction bases unmatched: 7. This CDR3 contains 18 residues. CDR3 loop: CASSLSQGKFSYNSPLHF. DNA for the CDR3: TGTGCCAGCAGCTTGTCACAGGGGAAGTTCTCCTATAATTCACCCCTCCACTTT.

The gene calls are TRBV3-1 (or the pseudogene TRBV3-2) and TRBJ2-7; 8 positions agree with TRBD2. Germline V gives CDR1 LGHDT, CDR2 YNNKEL (reference sequence). Trimming at V came to 6 bases and at J to 9 bases, leaving 10 bases not matched to a gene. This CDR3 is built from 13 residues. The CDR3: CASSQTSALGQYF. The CDR3, as DNA: TGTGCCAGCAGTCAGACTAGCGCGTTGGGGCAGTACTTC.

This clone has a handful of counts. The CDR3 protein is CASSLGTGVTEAFF. For the CDR3, the DNA is TGCGCCAGCAGCTTGGGTACAGGGGTTACTGAAGCTTTCTTT. The chain uses TRBV5-1 and TRBJ1-1; 7 bases align to TRBD1. V shed 0 bases and J 5 bases; nucleotides not matched to a gene: 4. This CDR3 region has 14 residues. The germline V gene has CDR1 SGHRS and CDR2 YFSETQ.

In its sample, this clone was seen a few times. The rearrangement links TRBV5-6 to TRBJ2-5; 8 bases are a match to TRBD1. J gave up 4 bases and V 2 bases, and 1 base lay outside the gene matches. Per the germline V gene, CDR1 is SGHDT and CDR2 is YYEEEE. This CDR3 contains 13 residues. The CDR3: CASSLDRGETQYF. In DNA form, the CDR3 reads TGTGCCAGCAGCTTAGACAGGGGAGAGACCCAGTACTTC. Based on the CDR3 plus reference TRBV5-6 and TRBJ2-5, the full variable domain is DAGVTQSPTHLIKTRGQQVTLRCSPKSGHDTVSWYQQALGQGPQFIFQYYEEEERQRGNFPDRFSGHQFPNYSSELNVNALLLGDSALYLCASSLDRGETQYFGPGTRLLVL.

This clone was detected only a few times. The V call is TRBV6-1, the J call TRBJ1-6, with TRBD1 matching over 9 bases. The junction had 6 bases not matched to a gene; V was cut back by 2 bases and J by 10 bases. This CDR3 has 15 residues. Germline loops: CDR1 MNHNS, CDR2 SASEGT. CDR3 sequence (DNA): TGTGCCAGCAGTGAAATGGGACAGGGAGCCTCACCCCTCCACTTT. It encodes CASSEMGQGASPLHF.

The chain is built from TRBV4-2 and TRBJ2-7, with 13 bases lining up with TRBD2. Germline CDR1 LGHNA, CDR2 YNFKEQ. The length of the CDR3 is 16 residues. J gave up 3 bases and V 5 bases, and 7 bases lay outside the gene matches. The CDR3 protein is CASSKIGLAGDYEQYF. The CDR3, as DNA: TGTGCCAGCAGCAAAATTGGACTAGCGGGAGACTACGAGCAGTACTTC.

The chain employs TRBV28 and TRBJ1-1; D call uncertain. Germline assignment: CDR1 MDHEN and CDR2 SYDVKM. The V gene lost 3 bases and the J gene lost 7 bases, with 9 bases spanning the gap. This CDR3 is 12 amino acids long. In DNA, the CDR3 is TGTGCCAGCAGTTTCAACGGTGGTGAAGCTTTCTTT. This codes for CASSFNGGEAFF.

V is TRBV12-3 or TRBV12-4 and J is TRBJ1-2, with 7 bases fitting TRBD1. The CDR3 runs 13 residues. V shed 6 bases, J shed 4 bases, and the junction held 5 bases outside the gene matches. The CDR3 DNA sequence: TGTGCCAGCAGCAGGGGACAGAGCTATGGCTACACCTTC. This encodes CASSRGQSYGYTF.

V is TRBV2 and J is TRBJ1-2; 7 bases agree with TRBD1. Losses at the gene ends were 6 bases for V and 4 bases for J; bases not matched to a gene: 8. This CDR3 is built from 14 residues. Germline-derived CDR1 and CDR2 are SNHLY and FYNNEI. In nucleotides, the CDR3 is TGTGCCAGCAGCAGACAGGGACGGGGCTATGGCTACACCTTC. It encodes CASSRQGRGYGYTF. Supplemented by reference TRBV2 and TRBJ1-2, the full variable domain reads EPEVTQTPSHQVTQMGQEVILRCVPISNHLYFYWYRQILGQKVEFLVSFYNNEISEKSEIFDDQFSVERPDGSNFTLKIRSTKLEDSAMYFCASSRQGRGYGYTFGSGTRLTVV.

The chain joins TRBV28 to TRBJ2-3, with D perhaps TRBD2 (5 bases). Germline CDR1 and CDR2: MDHEN and SYDVKM. Trimming removed 5 bases at V and 4 bases at J, with 16 bases between. The CDR3 has 15 residues. The CDR3 nucleotides are TGTGCCAGCAGTGTCCGCGGGCGCCGGGCAGATACGCAGTATTTT. Amino acid sequence: CASSVRGRRADTQYF.

The J gene is TRBJ2-1, the V gene TRBV11-2; TRBD2 aligns across 7 bases. Losses at the gene ends were 0 bases for V and 8 bases for J; bases not matched to a gene: 1. Germline CDR1 is SGHAT and CDR2 is FQNNGV. CDR3 length: 13 residues. CDR3 coding DNA: TGTGCCAGCAGCTTAGATCGGGGGGATGAGCAGTTCTTC. It specifies CASSLDRGDEQFF.

The chain employs TRBV6-5 and TRBJ2-7; 10 bases match TRBD2. The germline V gene has CDR1 MNHEY and CDR2 SVGAGI. The CDR3 runs 15 residues. The V segment lost 2 bases and the J segment 0 bases; nucleotides outside the gene matches: 1. The CDR3 region is CASSYGLAVSYEQYF. The CDR3 nucleotides are TGTGCCAGCAGTTACGGACTAGCGGTCTCCTACGAGCAGTACTTC.

The V gene is TRBV5-1, the J gene TRBJ1-2; 8 nucleotides line up with TRBD1. The CDR3 consists of 14 residues. V shed 4 bases and J 8 bases; nucleotides not matched to a gene: 10. Germline assignment: CDR1 SGHRS and CDR2 YFSETQ. Here the CDR3 DNA reads TGCGCCAGCAGCGCTATCCAGGGGGCGGAAGGCTACACCTTC. Translated: CASSAIQGAEGYTF. The variable domain in full, completed from reference TRBV5-1 and TRBJ1-2, reads KAGVTQTPRYLIKTRGQQVTLSCSPISGHRSVSWYQQTPGQGLQFLFEYFSETQRNKGNFPGRFSGRQFSNSRSEMNVSTLELGDSALYLCASSAIQGAEGYTFGSGTRLTVV.

This clone was found a few times. The J gene is TRBJ1-1, the V gene TRBV6-5, with D unresolved. V was cut by 0 bases and J by 1 base, with 9 bases left in between. CDR1 and CDR2 (germline): MNHEY, SVGAGI. The CDR3 consists of 15 residues. The CDR3 DNA is TGTGCCAGCAGTTACTCGTGGGCAGGGAACACTGAAGCTTTCTTT. Translation: CASSYSWAGNTEAFF.

The V and J genes are TRBV5-4 and TRBJ2-5; 8 bases fit TRBD1. Germline V CDR1 and CDR2: SGHNT, YYREEE (reference sequence). Unmatched junction bases numbered 12, after V lost 6 bases and J lost 5 bases. The CDR3 runs to 15 residues. The CDR3 region is CASIRRQGAFETQYF. As DNA, the CDR3 is TGTGCCAGCATCCGGCGGCAGGGGGCATTCGAGACCCAGTACTTC.

In this sample, this clone turned up a few times. V usage is TRBV7-3 and J usage is TRBJ2-1; no clear D. Between the trimmed V and J ends, which lost 0 bases and 2 bases, there was a span of 5 bases. This CDR3 is built from 14 residues. Germline lookup yields CDR1 SGHTA and CDR2 FQGTGA. The chain's CDR3 is CASSLTAAYNEQFF. CDR3 sequence (DNA): TGTGCCAGCAGCTTAACTGCAGCCTACAATGAGCAGTTCTTC.

The chain couples TRBV7-9 to TRBJ2-7; 7 bases match TRBD1. The germline gives CDR1 SEHNR, CDR2 FQNEAQ (reference sequence). Losses at the gene ends were 7 bases for V and 2 bases for J; bases not matched to a gene: 8. CDR3 length equals 14 residues. CDR3 region: CASTKGAGTYEQYF. CDR3 nucleotides: TGTGCCAGCACCAAGGGGGCCGGAACCTACGAGCAGTACTTC. Full variable domain (rest looked up from reference TRBV7-9 and TRBJ2-7): DTGVSQNPRHKITKRGQNVTFRCDPISEHNRLYWYRQTLGQGPEFLTYFQNEAQLEKSRLLSDRFSAERPKGSFSTLEIQRTEQGDSAMYLCASTKGAGTYEQYFGPGTRLTVT.

The chain recombines TRBV5-1 with TRBJ2-6; no clear D. The length of the CDR3 is 15 residues. Per germline, CDR1 SGHRS and CDR2 YFSETQ. Trimming took off 3 bases at V and 4 bases at J, with 11 bases between the two ends. The CDR3 DNA follows: TGCGCCAGCAGCTCGTACTCAAGCGGGGCCAACGTCCTGACTTTC. Its translation: CASSSYSSGANVLTF.

The chain combines TRBV15 with TRBJ1-4, with D possibly being TRBD1 (5 bases). Germline V CDR1 and CDR2: LNHNV, YYDKDF (reference sequence). V dropped 3 bases and J dropped 0 bases, with 17 bases sitting between them. The length of the CDR3 is 18 residues. The chain's CDR3 is CATSSGGRSIATNEKLFF. In DNA form, the CDR3 reads TGTGCCACCAGCAGCGGGGGGAGGTCAATTGCAACTAATGAAAAACTGTTTTTT.

This sequence joins TRBV19 and TRBJ1-2; D uncertain. With 5 bases removed from V and 7 bases from J, the gap between germline ends came to 17 bases. Germline V CDR1 and CDR2: LNHDA, SQIVND (reference sequence). CDR3 length: 14 residues. The CDR3 loop reads CASSQTRESGGYTF. CDR3 nucleotides: TGTGCCAGTAGTCAGACCCGGGAATCAGGTGGCTACACCTTC.

This clone has more than one count but fewer than ten. The rearrangement joins TRBV28 to TRBJ1-6; D uncertain. This CDR3 is 13 amino acids long. CDR1 is MDHEN and CDR2 is SYDVKM in the germline V gene. Trimming removed 6 bases from V and 9 bases from J, with 12 bases in between. This chain's CDR3 is CASSPNKPSPLHF. For the CDR3, the DNA is TGTGCCAGCAGCCCAAACAAACCTTCACCCCTCCACTTT.